Below are 14 T cell receptor beta chains sequenced from a single sample in a study of blood T cells in healthy people across ages. Primed by a sample-barcoded 5' primer and a J-beta primer mix, a second PCR proceeded for about 7 to 12 cycles. TCRdb recomputed calls from the 5' RACE reads with MiXCR, one row per CDR3 protein. The table records hundreds of thousands of distinct CDR3 sequences, about 30% of them present only once. Material: blood. The receptors were sampled from a woman aged 80 or older in good health.

This chain connects TRBV20-1 to TRBJ2-5; tentative D call: TRBD2 (5 bases). The J call may be wrong; the DNA end is better matched by TRBJ2-7. The CDR3 has 13 amino acids. Germline V gives CDR1 DFQATT, CDR2 SNEGSKA (reference sequence). CDR3 in amino acids: CSATREVKSEQYF. CDR3 sequence (DNA): TGCAGTGCTACTCGGGAAGTCAAGAGCGAGCAGTACTTC.

This clonotype was picked up many times. V and J are TRBV5-1 and TRBJ2-7; D ambiguous. This CDR3 spans 13 amino acids. The V end lost 4 bases, the J end lost 6 bases, and 14 bases lay between the germline ends. Germline-derived CDR1 and CDR2 are SGHRS and YFSETQ. Here the CDR3 reads CASSTRPETEQYF. CDR3 in DNA: TGCGCCAGCAGCACGCGGCCAGAGACCGAGCAGTACTTC.

This clonotype was observed at least ten times. The J gene is TRBJ1-2, the V gene TRBV5-1; D gene uncertain. The CDR3 covers 13 residues. Trimming removed 6 bases from V and 6 bases from J, with 15 bases in between. Germline V gene lookup returns CDR1 SGHRS and CDR2 YFSETQ. The CDR3 coding sequence is TGCGCCAGCACCTCAACTTTCGCGGATGGCTACACCTTC. Translating gives CASTSTFADGYTF.

This clonotype has a count of ten or more. The chain employs TRBV5-1 and TRBJ1-2, with D maybe TRBD1 (5 bases). Germline CDR1 is SGHRS and CDR2 is YFSETQ. The CDR3 spans 13 residues. Trimming removed 2 bases from V and 3 bases from J, with 8 bases in between. The CDR3 DNA follows: TGCGCCAGCAGCTTCGAGGGGCACTATGGCTACACCTTC. Its protein product is CASSFEGHYGYTF. The full variable domain, in which reference TRBV5-1 and TRBJ1-2 provide the parts outside the CDR3, is KAGVTQTPRYLIKTRGQQVTLSCSPISGHRSVSWYQQTPGQGLQFLFEYFSETQRNKGNFPGRFSGRQFSNSRSEMNVSTLELGDSALYLCASSFEGHYGYTFGSGTRLTVV.

This clonotype was seen many times. This chain links TRBV15 with TRBJ2-5; tentatively, D is TRBD2 (5 bases). V was trimmed by 0 bases and J by 5 bases, leaving 13 bases between them. Per the germline V gene, CDR1 is LNHNV and CDR2 is YYDKDF (reference sequence). This CDR3 contains 15 residues. In DNA, the CDR3 is TGTGCCACCAGCAGAGATCTACTAGTGGTGGAGACCCAGTACTTC. Its protein is CATSRDLLVVETQYF. The full variable domain, rest sourced from reference TRBV15 and TRBJ2-5, is DAMVIQNPRYQVTQFGKPVTLSCSQTLNHNVMYWYQQKSSQAPKLLFHYYDKDFNNEADTPDNFQSRRPNTSFCFLDIRSPGLGDTAMYLCATSRDLLVVETQYFGPGTRLLVL.

The sample holds many counts of this clonotype. The chain combines TRBV3-1 with TRBJ2-1; 11 nucleotides match TRBD2. Germline V gene lookup returns CDR1 LGHDT and CDR2 YNNKEL (reference sequence). V was clipped by 3 bases and J by 8 bases; unmatched bases: 12. The CDR3 is made up of 17 amino acids. The CDR3 coding sequence is TGTGCCAGCAGCCAGTACGTTAGCGGGGGGGCCCTGGATGAGCAGTTCTTC. This encodes CASSQYVSGGALDEQFF.

At least ten counts were recorded for this clonotype. This chain connects TRBV4-2 to TRBJ2-1; 8 bases are a match to TRBD2. Trimming cost V 4 bases and J 0 bases; bases outside gene matches: 8. This CDR3 is 17 amino acids long. CDR1 LGHNA and CDR2 YNFKEQ come from the germline V gene. CDR3 sequence reads: CASSPGGGGSSYNEQFF. CDR3 in DNA: TGTGCCAGCAGCCCTGGGGGCGGGGGGTCCTCCTACAATGAGCAGTTCTTC.

The sample holds a few counts of this clonotype. The CDR3 bases are TGCAGTGCTAGTCCCCCGACCACAGATACGCAGTATTTT. Residues: CSASPPTTDTQYF. The V gene is TRBV20-1, the J gene TRBJ2-3; D gene uncertain. This CDR3 contains 13 residues. Germline-derived CDR1 and CDR2 are DFQATT and SNEGSKA (reference sequence). The germline V and J ends were trimmed by 3 bases and 2 bases, with 9 bases remaining between them.

The gene calls are TRBV27 and TRBJ2-5, with D possibly being TRBD1 or TRBD2 (6 bases each). The CDR3 runs to 15 residues. Deletions cut 8 bases from V and 11 bases from J, with 27 bases between. From germline, CDR1 is MNHEY and CDR2 SMNVEV (reference sequence). This CDR3 reads CASATGPRGAAEQYF. CDR3 DNA: TGTGCCAGCGCGACAGGTCCAAGGGGGGCTGCTGAGCAGTACTTC.

This clonotype was detected ten times or more. The genes are TRBV4-3 and TRBJ1-4; perhaps TRBD1 as D (5 bases). This CDR3 has 15 amino acids. V lost 2 bases and J lost 8, with 15 bases in between. Germline assignment: CDR1 LGHNA and CDR2 YSLEER. The CDR3: CASSQTAGLGEKLFF. As DNA, the CDR3 is TGCGCCAGCAGCCAAACAGCAGGGTTAGGAGAAAAACTGTTTTTT.

This clonotype has ten or more counts. V usage is TRBV3-1 and J usage is TRBJ2-5; the D gene could be TRBD1 or TRBD2 (5 bases each). The CDR3 sequence is 14 residues long. Germline V gives CDR1 LGHDT, CDR2 YNNKEL (reference sequence). V lost 0 bases and J 8 bases, leaving 13 bases between the germline ends. CDR3 region: CASSQDLRGGTQYF. The CDR3 DNA reads as TGTGCCAGCAGCCAAGATCTACGTGGGGGAACCCAGTACTTC.

This clonotype has ten or more counts. The gene calls are TRBV3-1 and TRBJ2-7, with 9 bases that match TRBD2. This CDR3 region has 16 residues. Trimming at V came to 1 base and at J to 3 bases, leaving 7 bases not matched to a gene. Per germline, CDR1 LGHDT and CDR2 YNNKEL (reference sequence). CDR3 protein: CASSQALAGSYYEQYF. The CDR3 DNA reads as TGTGCCAGCAGCCAAGCCCTAGCGGGGAGTTACTACGAGCAGTACTTC.

This clonotype has a handful of counts. V and J are TRBV20-1 and TRBJ1-5; no definite D call. With 0 bases removed from V and 4 bases from J, the gap between germline ends came to 7 bases. The length of the CDR3 is 13 residues. The V gene's germline CDR1 is DFQATT and CDR2 SNEGSKA (reference sequence). CDR3 protein: CSARDPLNQPQHF. CDR3 in DNA: TGCAGTGCTAGAGACCCGTTAAATCAGCCCCAGCATTTT.

This clonotype was detected only a few times. J is TRBJ2-5 and V is TRBV28; 9 nucleotides align to TRBD1. The CDR3 spans 13 residues. V shed 3 bases and J 11 bases; nucleotides not matched to a gene: 7. From germline, CDR1 is MDHEN and CDR2 SYDVKM. The CDR3: CASSLDRGWEQYF. In DNA, the CDR3 is TGTGCCAGCAGTTTGGACAGGGGATGGGAGCAGTACTTC.